Below, 2 T cell receptor beta chains from the same sample are listed, as sequenced in a study of CD4 T cells in relation to SARS-CoV-2 and coronaviruses. These receptors' antigens are unknown. TCRdb's copy holds only in-frame clones and misses some; the assay was immunoSEQ multiplex PCR. This table holds about 36,000 clones, roughly 80% found once. Specimen: naive CD4+ T cells from PBMCs, cultured in vitro. Described subset: naive CD4+ T cells isolated by negative enrichment. The receptors originated from an adult with COVID-19.

The table lists this clone with a few counts. The chain combines TRBV3-1 (or the pseudogene TRBV3-2) with TRBJ1-3; D gene uncertain. The germline V gene has CDR1 LGHDT and CDR2 YNNKEL (reference sequence). V shed 1 base and J shed 0 bases, with 4 bases lying between them. The CDR3 has 14 residues. The CDR3 DNA follows: TGTGCCAGCAGCCAAGGGCCCTCTGGAAACACCATATATTTT. Its protein product is CASSQGPSGNTIYF.

This clone turned up a few times. The chain recombines TRBV9 with TRBJ2-1, with TRBD2 identical over 11 bases. The CDR3 is 20 amino acids. Germline V CDR1 and CDR2: SGDLS, YYNGEE. V was clipped by 3 bases and J by 0 bases; unmatched bases: 14. The DNA of the CDR3 is TGTGCCAGCAGCGCGCCCGATCCTAGCGGGAGGAGGGCCTCCTACAATGAGCAGTTCTTC. Protein product: CASSAPDPSGRRASYNEQFF. The full variable domain, rest sourced from reference TRBV9 and TRBJ2-1, is DSGVTQTPKHLITATGQRVTLRCSPRSGDLSVYWYQQSLDQGLQFLIQYYNGEERAKGNILERFSAQQFPDLHSELNLSSLELGDSALYFCASSAPDPSGRRASYNEQFFGPGTRLTVL.